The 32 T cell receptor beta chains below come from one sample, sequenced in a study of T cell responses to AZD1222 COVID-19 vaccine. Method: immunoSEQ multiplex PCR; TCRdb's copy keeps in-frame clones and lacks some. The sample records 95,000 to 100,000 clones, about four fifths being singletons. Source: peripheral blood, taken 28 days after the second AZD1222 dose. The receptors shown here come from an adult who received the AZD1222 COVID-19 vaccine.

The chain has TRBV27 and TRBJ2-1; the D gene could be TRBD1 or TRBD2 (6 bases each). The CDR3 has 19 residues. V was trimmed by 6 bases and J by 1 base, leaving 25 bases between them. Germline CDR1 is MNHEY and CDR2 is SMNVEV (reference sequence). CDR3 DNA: TGTGCCAGCAGGCTTCGGTGGGGGGCCTCGGATATGTCCTACAATGAGCAGTTCTTC. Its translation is CASRLRWGASDMSYNEQFF.

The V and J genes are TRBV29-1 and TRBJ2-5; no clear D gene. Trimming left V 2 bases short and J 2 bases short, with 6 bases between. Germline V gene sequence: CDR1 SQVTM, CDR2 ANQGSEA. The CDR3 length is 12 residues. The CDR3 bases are TGCAGCGTTGAATCCGGACAAGAGACCCAGTACTTC. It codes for CSVESGQETQYF.

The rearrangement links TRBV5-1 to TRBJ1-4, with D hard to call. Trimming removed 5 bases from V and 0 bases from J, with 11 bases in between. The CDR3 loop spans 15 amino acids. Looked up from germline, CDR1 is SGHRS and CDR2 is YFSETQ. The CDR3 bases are TGCGCCAGCAGGGGAGGATTTGCAACTAATGAAAAACTGTTTTTT. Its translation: CASRGGFATNEKLFF. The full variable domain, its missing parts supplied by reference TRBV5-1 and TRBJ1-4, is KAGVTQTPRYLIKTRGQQVTLSCSPISGHRSVSWYQQTPGQGLQFLFEYFSETQRNKGNFPGRFSGRQFSNSRSEMNVSTLELGDSALYLCASRGGFATNEKLFFGSGTQLSVL.

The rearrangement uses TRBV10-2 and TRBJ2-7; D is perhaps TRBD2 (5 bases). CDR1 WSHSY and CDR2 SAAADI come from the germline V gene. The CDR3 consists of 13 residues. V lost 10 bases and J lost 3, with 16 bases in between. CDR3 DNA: TGCGCCACCTACGGTGGTCGGGGCTACGAGCAGTACTTC. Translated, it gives CATYGGRGYEQYF.

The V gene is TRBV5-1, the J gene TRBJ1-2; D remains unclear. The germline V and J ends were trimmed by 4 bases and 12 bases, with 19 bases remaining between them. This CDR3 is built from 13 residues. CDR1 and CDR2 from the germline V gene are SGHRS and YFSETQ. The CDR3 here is CASSPSEEGRNTF. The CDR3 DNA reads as TGCGCCAGCAGCCCGTCGGAGGAGGGCCGTAACACCTTC.

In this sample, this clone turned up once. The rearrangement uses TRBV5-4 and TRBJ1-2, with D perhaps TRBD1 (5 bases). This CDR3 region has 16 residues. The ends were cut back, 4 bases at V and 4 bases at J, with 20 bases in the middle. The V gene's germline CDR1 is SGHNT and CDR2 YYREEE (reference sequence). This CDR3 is CASSTRDLLGTYGYTF. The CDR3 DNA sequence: TGTGCCAGCAGCACCCGGGACCTCTTGGGAACCTATGGCTACACCTTC.

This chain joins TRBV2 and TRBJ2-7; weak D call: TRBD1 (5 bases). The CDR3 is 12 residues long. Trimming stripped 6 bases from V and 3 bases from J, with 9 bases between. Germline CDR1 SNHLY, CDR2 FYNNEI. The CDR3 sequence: CASRTASYEQYF. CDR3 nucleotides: TGTGCCAGCAGGACAGCTAGCTACGAGCAGTACTTC.

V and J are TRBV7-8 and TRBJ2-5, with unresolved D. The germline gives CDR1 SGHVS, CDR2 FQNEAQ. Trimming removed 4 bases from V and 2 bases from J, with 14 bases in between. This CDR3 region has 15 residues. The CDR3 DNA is TGTGCCAGCAGCTCAATCCGGGCGGATCAAGAGACCCAGTACTTC. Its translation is CASSSIRADQETQYF.

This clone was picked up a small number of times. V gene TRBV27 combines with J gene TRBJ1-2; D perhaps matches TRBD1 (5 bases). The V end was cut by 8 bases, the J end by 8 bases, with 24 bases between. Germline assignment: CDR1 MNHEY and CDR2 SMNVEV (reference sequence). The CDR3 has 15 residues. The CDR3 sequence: CASGPPGARAWGYTF. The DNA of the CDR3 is TGTGCCAGCGGGCCCCCCGGGGCGAGGGCTTGGGGCTACACCTTC.

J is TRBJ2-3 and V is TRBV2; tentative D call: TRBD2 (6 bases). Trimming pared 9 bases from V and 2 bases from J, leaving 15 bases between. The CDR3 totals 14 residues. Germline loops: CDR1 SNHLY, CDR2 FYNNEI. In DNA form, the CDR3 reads TGTGCCAGTCGCGCGGGGATCCACACAGATACGCAGTATTTT. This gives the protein CASRAGIHTDTQYF.

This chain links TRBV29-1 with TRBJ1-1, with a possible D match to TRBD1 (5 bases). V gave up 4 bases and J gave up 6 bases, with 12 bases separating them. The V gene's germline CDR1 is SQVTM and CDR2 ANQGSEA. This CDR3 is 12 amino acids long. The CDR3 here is CSVGGTGPEAFF. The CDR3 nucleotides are TGCAGCGTTGGTGGAACAGGCCCTGAAGCTTTCTTT.

CDR3 DNA: TGTGCCACCAGCGGAGGGAGAGGCTCTGGAAACACCATATATTTT. Its protein is CATSGGRGSGNTIYF. The chain carries TRBV15 and TRBJ1-3; D is unclear. The V gene lost 5 bases and the J gene lost 0 bases, with 11 bases spanning the gap. The germline gives CDR1 LNHNV, CDR2 YYDKDF (reference sequence). The CDR3 has 15 amino acids.

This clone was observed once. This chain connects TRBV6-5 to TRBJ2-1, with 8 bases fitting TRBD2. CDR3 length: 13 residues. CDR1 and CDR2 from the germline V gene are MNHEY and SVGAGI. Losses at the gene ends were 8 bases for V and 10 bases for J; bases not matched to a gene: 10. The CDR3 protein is CASSREGWGEQFF. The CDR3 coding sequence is TGTGCCAGCTCTCGGGAGGGTTGGGGGGAGCAGTTCTTC.

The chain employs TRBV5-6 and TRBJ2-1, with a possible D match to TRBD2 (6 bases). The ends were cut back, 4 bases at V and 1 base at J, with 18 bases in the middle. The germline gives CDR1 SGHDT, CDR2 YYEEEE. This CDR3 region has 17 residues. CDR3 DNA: TGTGCCAGCAGCCGCCAGGGAGGATTAGGATCCTACAATGAGCAGTTCTTC. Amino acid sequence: CASSRQGGLGSYNEQFF.

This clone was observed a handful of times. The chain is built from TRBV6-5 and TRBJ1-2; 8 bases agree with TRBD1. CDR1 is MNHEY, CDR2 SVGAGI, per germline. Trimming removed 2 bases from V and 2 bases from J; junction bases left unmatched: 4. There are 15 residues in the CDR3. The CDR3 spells CASSYRGQGNYGYTF. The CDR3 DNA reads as TGTGCCAGCAGTTACCGCGGACAGGGCAACTATGGCTACACCTTC.

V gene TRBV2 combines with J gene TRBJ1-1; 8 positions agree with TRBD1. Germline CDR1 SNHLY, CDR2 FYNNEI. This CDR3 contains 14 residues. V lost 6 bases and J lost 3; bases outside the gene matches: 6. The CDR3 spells CASRIDRGDTEAFF. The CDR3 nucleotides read TGTGCCAGCAGGATCGACAGGGGCGACACTGAAGCTTTCTTT.

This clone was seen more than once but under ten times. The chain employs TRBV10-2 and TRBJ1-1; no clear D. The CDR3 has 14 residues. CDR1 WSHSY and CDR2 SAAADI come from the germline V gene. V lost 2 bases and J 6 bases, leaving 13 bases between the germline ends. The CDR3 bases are TGCGCCAGCAGTGAGGGCCAGGTGTCCCCTGAAGCTTTCTTT. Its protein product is CASSEGQVSPEAFF.

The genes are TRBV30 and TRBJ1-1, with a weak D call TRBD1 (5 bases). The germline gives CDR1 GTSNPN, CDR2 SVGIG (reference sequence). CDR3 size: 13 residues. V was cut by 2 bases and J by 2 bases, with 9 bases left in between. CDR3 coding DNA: TGTGCCTGGAGTAGGCAGGGTAACACTGAAGCTTTCTTT. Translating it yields CAWSRQGNTEAFF.

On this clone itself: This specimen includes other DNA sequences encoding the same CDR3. The CDR3 nucleotides read TGTGCCAGCAGCCCACAGGGGGCCGCTGAAGCTTTCTTT. This sequence encodes CASSPQGAAEAFF. The J gene is TRBJ1-1, the V gene TRBV7-9, with 9 bases aligning to TRBD1. CDR1 and CDR2 (germline): SEHNR, FQNEAQ (reference sequence). The V gene end was trimmed by 5 bases and the J gene end by 6 bases; junction bases not matched to a gene: 4. CDR3 length equals 13 residues.

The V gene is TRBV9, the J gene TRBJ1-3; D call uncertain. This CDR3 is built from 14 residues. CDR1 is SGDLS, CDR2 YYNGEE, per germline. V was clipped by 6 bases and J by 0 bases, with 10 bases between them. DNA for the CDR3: TGTGCCAGCAAAGGACGGGACTCTGGAAACACCATATATTTT. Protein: CASKGRDSGNTIYF.

In nucleotides, the CDR3 is TGTGCCAGCAGCCAAACGCCGACAGTCGAAGCTTTCTTT. Amino acids: CASSQTPTVEAFF. The chain joins TRBV3-1 (or the pseudogene TRBV3-2) to TRBJ1-1, with a possible D match to TRBD1 (5 bases). Trimming shortened V by 2 bases and J by 8 bases, and 12 bases separated the two germline ends. Germline-derived CDR1 and CDR2 are LGHDT and YNNKEL (reference sequence). This CDR3 is 13 amino acids long.

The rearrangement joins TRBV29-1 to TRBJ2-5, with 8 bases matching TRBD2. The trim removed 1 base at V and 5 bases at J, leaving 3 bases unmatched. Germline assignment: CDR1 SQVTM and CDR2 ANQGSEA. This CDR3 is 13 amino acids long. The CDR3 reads CSVEAGGRETQYF. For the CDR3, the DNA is TGCAGCGTTGAAGCGGGGGGGCGGGAGACCCAGTACTTC.

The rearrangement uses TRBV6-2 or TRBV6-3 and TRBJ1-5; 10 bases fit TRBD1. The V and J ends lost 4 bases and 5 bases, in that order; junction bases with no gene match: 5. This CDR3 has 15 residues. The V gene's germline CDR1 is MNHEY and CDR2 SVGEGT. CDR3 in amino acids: CASSLETGGYQPQHF. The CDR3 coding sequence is TGTGCCAGCAGTTTGGAGACAGGGGGCTATCAGCCCCAGCATTTT.

The CDR3 loop is CASSRQTARGSGNTIYF. The CDR3 DNA is TGTGCCAGCTCACGGCAGACCGCCCGAGGCTCTGGAAACACCATATATTTT. V usage is TRBV18 and J usage is TRBJ1-3; D gene ambiguous. Looked up from germline, CDR1 is KGHSH and CDR2 is LQKENI. V was shortened by 4 bases and J by 0 bases, with 16 bases between the two germline ends. This CDR3 has 17 amino acids.

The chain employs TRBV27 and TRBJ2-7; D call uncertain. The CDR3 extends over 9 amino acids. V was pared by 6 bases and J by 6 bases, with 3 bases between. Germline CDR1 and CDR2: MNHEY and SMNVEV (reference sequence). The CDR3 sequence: CASRSEQYF. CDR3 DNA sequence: TGTGCCAGCAGAAGCGAGCAGTACTTC.

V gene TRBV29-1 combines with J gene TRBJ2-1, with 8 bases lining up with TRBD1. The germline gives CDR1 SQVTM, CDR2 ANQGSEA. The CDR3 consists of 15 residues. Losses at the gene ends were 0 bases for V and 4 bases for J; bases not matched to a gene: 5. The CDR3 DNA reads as TGCAGCGTTGAAGAAGGACAGGGCACGTACAATGAGCAGTTCTTC. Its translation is CSVEEGQGTYNEQFF.

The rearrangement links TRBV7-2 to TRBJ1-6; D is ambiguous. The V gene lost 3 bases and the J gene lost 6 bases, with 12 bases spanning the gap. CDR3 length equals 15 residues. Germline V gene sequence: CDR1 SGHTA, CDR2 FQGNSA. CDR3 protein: CASSFGLGFNSPLHF. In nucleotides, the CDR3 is TGTGCCAGCAGCTTTGGACTAGGATTTAATTCACCCCTCCACTTT. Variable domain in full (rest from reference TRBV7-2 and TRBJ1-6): GAGVSQSPSNKVTEKGKDVELRCDPISGHTALYWYRQSLGQGLEFLIYFQGNSAPDKSGLPSDRFSAERTGGSVSTLTIQRTQQEDSAVYLCASSFGLGFNSPLHFGNGTRLTVT.

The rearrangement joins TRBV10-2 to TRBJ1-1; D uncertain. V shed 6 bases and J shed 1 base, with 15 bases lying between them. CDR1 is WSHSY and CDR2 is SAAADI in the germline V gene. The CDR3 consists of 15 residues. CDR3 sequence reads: CASRGEENRNTEAFF. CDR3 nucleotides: TGCGCCAGCAGAGGAGAGGAAAATCGGAACACTGAAGCTTTCTTT.

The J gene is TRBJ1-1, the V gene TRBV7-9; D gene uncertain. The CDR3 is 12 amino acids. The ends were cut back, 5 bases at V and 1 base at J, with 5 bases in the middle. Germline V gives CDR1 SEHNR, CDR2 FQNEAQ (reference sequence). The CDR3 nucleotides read TGTGCCAGCAGCCGAGGGAACACTGAAGCTTTCTTT. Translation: CASSRGNTEAFF.

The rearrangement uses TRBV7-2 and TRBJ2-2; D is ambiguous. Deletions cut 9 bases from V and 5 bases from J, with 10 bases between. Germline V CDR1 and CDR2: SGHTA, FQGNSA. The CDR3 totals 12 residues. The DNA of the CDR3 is TGTGCCAGTCGGCCCTATACCGGGGAGCTGTTTTTT. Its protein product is CASRPYTGELFF.

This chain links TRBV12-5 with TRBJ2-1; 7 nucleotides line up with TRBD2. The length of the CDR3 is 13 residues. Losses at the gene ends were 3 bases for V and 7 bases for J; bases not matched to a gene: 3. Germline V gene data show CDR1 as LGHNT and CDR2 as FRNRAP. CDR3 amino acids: CASGFGGGNEQFF. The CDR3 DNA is TGTGCTAGTGGTTTTGGGGGGGGTAATGAGCAGTTCTTC. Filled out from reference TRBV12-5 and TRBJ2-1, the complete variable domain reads DARVTQTPRHKVTEMGQEVTMRCQPILGHNTVFWYRQTMMQGLELLAYFRNRAPLDDSGMPKDRFSAEMPDATLATLKIQPSEPRDSAVYFCASGFGGGNEQFFGPGTRLTVL.

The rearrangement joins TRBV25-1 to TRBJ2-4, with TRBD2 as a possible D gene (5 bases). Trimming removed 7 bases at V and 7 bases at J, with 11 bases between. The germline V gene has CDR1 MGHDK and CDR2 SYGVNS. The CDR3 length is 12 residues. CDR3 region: CASTAPGNIQYF. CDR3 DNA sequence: TGTGCCAGCACCGCCCCGGGGAACATTCAGTACTTC.